The T cell receptor (beta chain) under discussion was sequenced for a study of shared clonotypes between healthy human individuals. The CDR3 totals 17 residues. Germline CDR1 and CDR2: GTSNPN and SVGIG (reference sequence). The V and J ends lost 2 bases and 4 bases respectively, with 21 bases between them. The sample holds a few counts of this clone. Its matching antigen is unknown. Every subset's genomic DNA went evenly onto several immunoSEQ plates. TCRdb's copy holds only in-frame clones and misses some; the assay was immunoSEQ multiplex PCR. The sample has about 2.1 million clones, about 93% seen once; the top ten hold around 1.7%. Study-wide results and limits: Larger estimated richness was generally recorded for naive subsets relative to memory subsets.

Naivety among CD8 cells was defined by CD45RO negativity and positive CCR7 selection, thereby excluding terminally differentiated effector memory CD45RA+ cells. The sample comprised naive CD8+ T cells from PBMCs. The chain couples TRBV30 to TRBJ1-3; D remains unclear. This clonotype was obtained from a man in his late teens or twenties in good health. Some clones in this sample may be carry-over from other donors' samples. CDR3 amino acids: CAWSPAPPELGGNTIYF. The CDR3 DNA follows: TGTGCCTGGAGTCCGGCCCCACCTGAACTGGGGGGAAACACCATATATTTT.